The clone carrying this T cell receptor beta chain occurred once. Antigen unknown. They built TCR cDNA with 5'RACE template switching, a step that put in a universal primer site and UMIs. Each CDR3 protein is one row after TCRdb ran MiXCR on the 5' RACE reads. Of about 510,000 distinct CDR3 sequences in the sample, around a fifth were seen once. The source of the sample is a study of T cells after yellow fever vaccination. CDR1 MNHEY and CDR2 SVGEGT come from the germline V gene. This CDR3 has 13 residues. V dropped 7 bases and J dropped 4; count of bases not matched to a gene: 2. Study results and caveats: The secondary T-cell response peaked on day 5, not day 15, but was weaker.

This receptor was identified in a man between 18 and 35 years old who received the YFV17D yellow fever vaccine. V gene TRBV6-2 or TRBV6-3 combines with J gene TRBJ2-3, with 10 bases matching TRBD1. The material sequenced was PBMCs, taken more than 20 days after the first yellow fever vaccination. As DNA, the CDR3 is TGTGCCAGCATCGACAGGGGGCCAGATACGCAGTATTTT. Translating gives CASIDRGPDTQYF.